Reported below is one TCR beta chain. Its antigen is undetermined. The data stem from a study of beta chain features in type 1 diabetes. General study points: Within the patient group, naive, central memory and Treg TCRB repertoires appeared more similar to each other than within healthy donors. Any HLA-type effect on TCRB rearrangement remained unresolved here.

The CDR3 is made up of 14 amino acids. Germline CDR1 is SGHTA and CDR2 is FQGNSA. Between the trimmed V and J ends, which lost 7 bases and 3 bases, there was a span of 13 bases. The entirety of the isolated RNA underwent reverse transcription, so expressed TCRB transcripts were sequenced. Method: immunoSEQ multiplex PCR; TCRdb's copy keeps in-frame clones and lacks some. Of 970,000 or so clones in the sample, 15% to 20% were seen once. The collection from each donor was one heparinised blood draw averaging about 116 mL. The V gene is TRBV7-2, the J gene TRBJ2-1; D could derive from TRBD1 or TRBD2 (5 bases each). The clonotype comes from a woman aged 18-29 years in good health. Sequenced input: naive CD4+ T cells from blood. CDR3 nucleotides: TGTGCCAGCAACTGGGACGGAGGCTACAATGAGCAGTTCTTC. Translating it yields CASNWDGGYNEQFF.